This TCR beta chain appears in the sequencing data of a study of siplizumab effects on memory and regulatory T cells. Sequencing used immunoSEQ multiplex PCR; TCRdb keeps in-frame clones, though not all of them. The sample yields some 62,000 clones, roughly 83% seen once. Germline-derived CDR1 and CDR2 are GTSNPN and SVGIG (reference sequence). V lost 1 base and J lost 8, with 14 bases in between. There are 13 residues in the CDR3. The genes are TRBV30 and TRBJ1-1; D might be TRBD1 (5 bases). The specimen sequenced was memory CD4+ T cells sorted from blood. This receptor was taken from a human donor in good health. The CDR3 DNA sequence: TGTGCCTGGAGTGATACCCGACAGCTGGAAGCTTTCTTT. It yields the protein CAWSDTRQLEAFF. Filled out from reference TRBV30 and TRBJ1-1, the complete variable domain reads SQTIHQWPATLVQPVGSPLSLECTVEGTSNPNLYWYRQAAGRGLQLLFYSVGIGQISSEVPQNLSASRPQDRQFILSSKKLLLSDSGFYLCAWSDTRQLEAFFGQGTRLTVV.